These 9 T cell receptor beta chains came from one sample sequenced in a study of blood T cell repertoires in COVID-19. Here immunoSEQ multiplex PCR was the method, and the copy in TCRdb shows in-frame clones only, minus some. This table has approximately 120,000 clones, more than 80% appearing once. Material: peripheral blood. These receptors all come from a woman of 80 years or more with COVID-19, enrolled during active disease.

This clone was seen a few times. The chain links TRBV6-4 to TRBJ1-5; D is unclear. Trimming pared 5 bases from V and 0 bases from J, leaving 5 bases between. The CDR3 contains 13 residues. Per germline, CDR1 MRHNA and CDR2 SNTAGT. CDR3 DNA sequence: TGTGCCAGCAGTCAGGATAGCAATCAGCCCCAGCATTTT. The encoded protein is CASSQDSNQPQHF.

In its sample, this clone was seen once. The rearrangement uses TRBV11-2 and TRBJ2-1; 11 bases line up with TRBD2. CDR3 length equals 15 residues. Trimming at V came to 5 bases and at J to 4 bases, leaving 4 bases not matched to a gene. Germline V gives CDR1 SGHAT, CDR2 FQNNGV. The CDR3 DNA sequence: TGTGCCAGCAGCCGACTAGCGGGAACGTACAATGAGCAGTTCTTC. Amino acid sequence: CASSRLAGTYNEQFF. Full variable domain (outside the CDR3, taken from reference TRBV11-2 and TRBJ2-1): EAGVAQSPRYKIIEKRQSVAFWCNPISGHATLYWYQQILGQGPKLLIQFQNNGVVDDSQLPKDRFSAERLKGVDSTLKIQPAKLEDSAVYLCASSRLAGTYNEQFFGPGTRLTVL.

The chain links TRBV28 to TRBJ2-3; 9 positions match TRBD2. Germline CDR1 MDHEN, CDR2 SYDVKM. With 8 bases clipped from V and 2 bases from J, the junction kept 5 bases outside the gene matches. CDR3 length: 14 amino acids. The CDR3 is CASLPSGTTDTQYF. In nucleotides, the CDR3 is TGTGCCAGCCTACCTAGCGGGACCACAGATACGCAGTATTTT.

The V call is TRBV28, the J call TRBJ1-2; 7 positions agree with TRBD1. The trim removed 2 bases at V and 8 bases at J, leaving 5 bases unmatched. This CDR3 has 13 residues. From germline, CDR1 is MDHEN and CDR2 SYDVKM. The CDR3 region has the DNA TGTGCCAGCAGTTTAAAGGGGGCGGTAGGCTACACCTTC. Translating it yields CASSLKGAVGYTF.

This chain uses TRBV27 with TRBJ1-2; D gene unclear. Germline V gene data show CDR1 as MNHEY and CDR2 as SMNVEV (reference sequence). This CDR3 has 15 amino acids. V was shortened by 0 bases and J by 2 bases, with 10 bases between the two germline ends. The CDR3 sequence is CASSLSHPVNYGYTF. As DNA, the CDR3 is TGTGCCAGCAGTTTATCCCATCCAGTAAACTATGGCTACACCTTC.

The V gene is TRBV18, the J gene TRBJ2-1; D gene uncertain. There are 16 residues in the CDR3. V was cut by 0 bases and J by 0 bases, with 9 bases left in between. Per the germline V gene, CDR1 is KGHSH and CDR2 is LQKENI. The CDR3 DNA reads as TGTGCCAGCTCACCACCGCATATCGGCTCCTACAATGAGCAGTTCTTC. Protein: CASSPPHIGSYNEQFF.

The CDR3 here is CASSQWVGHYNEQFF. In DNA form, the CDR3 reads TGTGCCAGCAGCCAATGGGTTGGACATTACAATGAGCAGTTCTTC. V is TRBV7-6 and J is TRBJ2-1; tentatively, D is TRBD1 (5 bases). CDR3 size: 15 residues. V was shortened by 5 bases and J by 4 bases, with 15 bases between the two germline ends. Germline lookup yields CDR1 SGHVS and CDR2 FNYEAQ.

The CDR3 loop is CASSRGGSSYNEQFF. The CDR3, as DNA: TGTGCCAGCTCCCGGGGGGGGAGCTCCTACAATGAGCAGTTCTTC. The chain combines TRBV4-2 with TRBJ2-1, with 8 bases aligning to TRBD2. The trim removed 8 bases at V and 0 bases at J, leaving 6 bases unmatched. There are 15 residues in the CDR3. Per the germline V gene, CDR1 is LGHNA and CDR2 is YNFKEQ.

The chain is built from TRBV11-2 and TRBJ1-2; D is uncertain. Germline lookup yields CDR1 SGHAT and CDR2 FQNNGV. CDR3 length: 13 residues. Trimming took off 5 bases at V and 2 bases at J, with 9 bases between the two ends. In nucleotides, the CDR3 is TGTGCCAGCAGCCCAAACACGAACTATGGCTACACCTTC. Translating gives CASSPNTNYGYTF.